This is a list of T cell receptor beta chains from one sample in a study of blood T cell repertoires in COVID-19. The data were produced by immunoSEQ multiplex PCR, yet TCRdb's version contains in-frame clones alone and is incomplete. The sample has roughly 130,000 clones; about 90% are singletons. Sequences were obtained from peripheral blood. These receptors originate from a woman in her sixties or seventies with acute or convalescent COVID-19. CDR3s include the opening cysteine and the closing phenylalanine or tryptophan. A D gene is named only where the DNA matches it firmly. Clone size, where shown, is once, few, many, or a class for clones that have expanded.

TRBV5-4	TRBJ1-2	few	-	14	TGTGCCAGCAGCACCGAGGGGGGGGACTATGGCTACACCTTC	CASSTEGGDYGYTF
TRBV29-1	TRBJ2-3	-	TRBD2	13	TGCAGCGTGACTAGCGGATTCACAGATACGCAGTATTTT	CSVTSGFTDTQYF
TRBV7-9	TRBJ1-5	-	-	17	TGTGCCAGCAGCTCCTCTAGACAGCCTAATAGCAATCAGCCCCAGCATTTT	CASSSSRQPNSNQPQHF
TRBV2	TRBJ1-6	-	TRBD1	16	TGTGCCAGCAGCACCGGGACAGGGGGTTATAATTCACCCCTCCACTTT	CASSTGTGGYNSPLHF
TRBV2	TRBJ1-2	-	-	14	TGTGCCAGCATTACGGGGGGGCAGTTCTATGGCTACACCTTC	CASITGGQFYGYTF
TRBV9	TRBJ2-3	-	-	13	TGTGCCAGCAGCGTAGTCGGGTACCCCACGCAGTATTTT	CASSVVGYPTQYF
TRBV29-1	TRBJ2-5	-	-	12	TGCAGCGCGGGGGCGGGAAGGAAGACCCAGTACTTC	CSAGAGRKTQYF
TRBV4-2	TRBJ1-2	-	TRBD1	14	TGTGCCAGCAGCCAAAGGGGACAGGGGTATGGCTACACCTTC	CASSQRGQGYGYTF
TRBV7-9	TRBJ1-4	-	-	16	TGTGCCAGCAGCCCGGGTTTGCTACGGGCTAATGAAAAACTGTTTTTT	CASSPGLLRANEKLFF
TRBV5-4	TRBJ1-2	-	-	14	TGTGCCAGCAGCCCCCAGGAGGGGAACTATGGCTACACCTTC	CASSPQEGNYGYTF
TRBV10-3	TRBJ2-7	once	-	13	TGTGCCGCCGTTGCTAGCGACCACTACGAGCAGTACTTC	CAAVASDHYEQYF
TRBV6-4	TRBJ2-3	-	-	14	TGTGCCAGCAGTGACCTACCTAACACAGATACGCAGTATTTT	CASSDLPNTDTQYF
TRBV19	TRBJ1-5	-	-	13	TGTGCCAGTAGCATCGCGCCCCTTCAGCCCCAGCATTTT	CASSIAPLQPQHF
TRBV19	TRBJ1-1	few	-	12	TGTGCCGCGGGGCGGGGCAACACTGAAGCTTTCTTT	CAAGRGNTEAFF
TRBV28	TRBJ2-6	-	TRBD1	18	TGTGCCAGCAGTATAGGGGGACAGGGAAGCTCTGGGGCCAACGTCCTGACTTTC	CASSIGGQGSSGANVLTF
TRBV6-5	TRBJ1-4	-	TRBD1	14	TGTGCCAGCAGAAGACAGGGGAGCGGTGAAAAACTGTTTTTT	CASRRQGSGEKLFF
TRBV14	TRBJ2-3	-	TRBD2	17	TGTGCCAGCAGCCAATGGCTAGCGGACTCTAGCACAGATACGCAGTATTTT	CASSQWLADSSTDTQYF
TRBV28	TRBJ1-4	-	-	14	TGCGCCAGCAGGGAGCTTAACCGGGAGAAAAAACTGTTTTTT	CASRELNREKKLFF
TRBV9	TRBJ1-2	-	TRBD1	15	TGTGCCAGCAGCGTAGCAGGGGGCCCAAACTATGGCTACACCTTC	CASSVAGGPNYGYTF
TRBV6-4	TRBJ2-1	-	TRBD2	14	TGTGCCACCGCGACTAGCGGGAGTAGCAATGAGCAGTTCTTC	CATATSGSSNEQFF
TRBV7-2	TRBJ1-2	-	-	13	TGTGCCAGCAGCCCTCCGGACACTTTCGGCTACACCTTC	CASSPPDTFGYTF
TRBV27	TRBJ2-2	-	-	14	TGTGCCAGCAGTTTATCTCCGTACACCGGGGAGCTGTTTTTT	CASSLSPYTGELFF
TRBV5-1	TRBJ2-5	once	TRBD2	16	TGCGCCAGCAGCTGGGGCCCAGCGGGAGGTGGGGAGACCCAGTACTTC	CASSWGPAGGGETQYF
TRBV15	TRBJ1-5	-	TRBD1	16	TGTGCCACCAGCAGAGATCACCAGGGGGCGGGTCAGCCCCAGCATTTT	CATSRDHQGAGQPQHF
TRBV5-1	TRBJ2-1	-	TRBD2	17	TGCGCCAGCAGTTTCCTACGGCTAGCGGGAGAGTACAATGAGCAGTTCTTC	CASSFLRLAGEYNEQFF
TRBV6-5	TRBJ1-1	few	-	13	TGTGCCAGCAGTCCCCAAAGGAGTTCGGCAGCTTTCTTT	CASSPQRSSAAFF